This is a list of T cell receptor beta chains from one sample in a study of T-cell memory formation after mild COVID-19. TCRdb re-analysed the 5' RACE reads in MiXCR, keeping a single row per CDR3 protein. This repertoire shows around 300,000 distinct CDR3 sequences, roughly 13% found once; its top ten account for 20% to 25%. Sequenced input: PBMCs or a T cell subset sorted from them (not recorded which). The receptors stem from a man younger than 35 who had mild COVID-19 (a few samples of this study predate the infection). Cell type and time point are not known. CDR3s include the opening cysteine and the closing phenylalanine or tryptophan. D genes are given only for firm matches. Clone size appears in some rows only: once, few, many, or a class for an expanded clone.

>.|TRBV5-1|TRBJ2-3|TRBD2
TGCGCCAGCAGCATAGCGGGGGACACAGATACGCAGTATTTT
CASSIAGDTDTQYF
>.|TRBV4-1|TRBJ2-3|TRBD2
TGCGCCAGCAGCCAAGATCTAGCGGGGCGTACAGATACGCAGTATTTT
CASSQDLAGRTDTQYF
>.|TRBV19|TRBJ1-1|.
TGTGCCAGTACGGACAGAAAAACTGAAGCTTTCTTT
CASTDRKTEAFF
>.|TRBV5-5|TRBJ2-3|.
TGTGCCAGCAGCTTGTGGGGGGTGTCGGATACGCAGTATTTT
CASSLWGVSDTQYF
>.|TRBV3-1|TRBJ2-5|TRBD2
TGTGCCAGCAGGGGGACTAGCGGGGGGTCCTCCCAGTACTTC
CASRGTSGGSSQYF
>.|TRBV20-1|TRBJ1-2|.
TGCAGTGCCCCGAACGCGGCCTATGGCTACACCTTC
CSAPNAAYGYTF
>.|TRBV18|TRBJ1-1|.
TGTGCCAGCTCACCAGGGGGGCAGGCAGAAGCTTTCTTT
CASSPGGQAEAFF
>few|TRBV15|TRBJ2-1|TRBD2
TGTGCCACCAGCTTACTAGCGGGGATATACAATGAGCAGTTCTTC
CATSLLAGIYNEQFF
>.|TRBV12-3/TRBV12-4|TRBJ2-5|TRBD2
TGTGCCAGCAGCCCGGGACTAGCGGGCCCGCAAGAGACCCAGTACTTC
CASSPGLAGPQETQYF
>few|TRBV6-6|TRBJ1-1|.
TGTGCCAGCAGTTACGATTTGGGGGGTGGGGACACTGAAGCTTTCTTT
CASSYDLGGGDTEAFF
>.|TRBV29-1|TRBJ1-1|.
TGCAGCGTTGACGGCGGGGGTAACACTGAAGCTTTCTTT
CSVDGGGNTEAFF
>.|TRBV4-3|TRBJ1-1|.
TGCGCCAGCAGCCAAGATCGGCGGGGGAATGGGAGGAACACTGAAGCTTTCTTT
CASSQDRRGNGRNTEAFF
>few|TRBV3-1|TRBJ1-1|.
TGTGCCAGCAGCCAAGTGGTTGCGGGATCTGAAGCTTTCTTT
CASSQVVAGSEAFF
>.|TRBV28|TRBJ1-3|.
TGTGCCAGCACCCCCCGGGAAGGGCTGGGCGGAAACACCATATATTTT
CASTPREGLGGNTIYF
>few|TRBV6-5|TRBJ1-1|TRBD1
TGTGCCAGCAGGCCTACAGGGGCCCTTGAAGCTTTCTTT
CASRPTGALEAFF
>few|TRBV9|TRBJ2-5|TRBD1
TGTGCCAGCAGCGTCCAGGGGGCTAGCGAGTCGGAGACCCAGTACTTC
CASSVQGASESETQYF
>few|TRBV5-5|TRBJ2-7|TRBD1
TGTGCCAGCAGCTCCGGGACAGTAACTTACGAGCAGTACTTC
CASSSGTVTYEQYF
>.|TRBV6-5|TRBJ1-5|.
TGTGCCAGCAGTTACTCGCGTTTTCAGCCCCAGCATTTT
CASSYSRFQPQHF
>few|TRBV19|TRBJ1-3|.
TGTGCCAGTAGTTCCAGGGACTCTGGAAACACCATATATTTT
CASSSRDSGNTIYF
>.|TRBV4-2|TRBJ1-2|.
TGTGCCAGCAGCCAAGTCTCGGACAGCAACTATGGCTACACCTTC
CASSQVSDSNYGYTF
>few|TRBV6-2/TRBV6-3|TRBJ1-4|.
TGTGCCAGCAGTTACGGCGGAAAACGAACTAATGAAAAACTGTTTTTT
CASSYGGKRTNEKLFF
>.|TRBV7-2|TRBJ1-2|.
TGTGCCAGCAGAGCGACAGGATTAAACTATGGCTACACCTTC
CASRATGLNYGYTF
>few|TRBV20-1|TRBJ2-3|TRBD2
TGCAGTGGGGCCGGGCCCAGCGGGGCTACGCAGTATTTT
CSGAGPSGATQYF
>.|TRBV28|TRBJ1-1|.
TGTGCCAGCATGACCCCTAGCACTGAAGCTTTCTTT
CASMTPSTEAFF
>.|TRBV20-1|TRBJ2-7|TRBD2
TGCAGTGCTAGGGCGGGACTAGCGAACTACGAGCAGTACTTC
CSARAGLANYEQYF
>few|TRBV5-4|TRBJ1-2|.
TGTGCCAGCAGCTTGGCAGAAGGTCGGTATGGCTACACCTTC
CASSLAEGRYGYTF
>few|TRBV12-3/TRBV12-4|TRBJ2-2|TRBD2
TGTGCCAGCAGCCTCGAGGGGACTAGCGGGGGGGAGCTGTTTTTT
CASSLEGTSGGELFF
>many|TRBV5-1|TRBJ2-7|.
TGCGCCAGCAGCTTGGGCGACTACGAGCAGTACTTC
CASSLGDYEQYF
>few|TRBV6-5|TRBJ2-6|.
TGTGCCAGCAGTTACTCTACAGCCCGCTCTGGGGCCAACGTCCTGACTTTC
CASSYSTARSGANVLTF
>few|TRBV2|TRBJ2-1|.
TGTGCCAGCACTGGGACTGCCTCCTACAATGAGCAGTTCTTC
CASTGTASYNEQFF
>.|TRBV24-1|TRBJ2-1|TRBD2
TGTGCCACCAGTGATAGGGCCGTCGGACTAGCGGGGTACAATGAGCAGTTCTTC
CATSDRAVGLAGYNEQFF
>few|TRBV6-6|TRBJ1-6|.
TGTGCCAGCAGGCCTTGGACAGCCAATAATTCACCCCTCCACTTT
CASRPWTANNSPLHF
>many|TRBV25-1|TRBJ1-2|.
TGTGCCAGCAGTGACTACAGGTGGGATGGCTACACCTTC
CASSDYRWDGYTF
>few|TRBV7-2|TRBJ2-5|TRBD2
TGTGCCAGCTCGGGGGGGGCTGGGAGTGAGGAGACCCAGTACTTC
CASSGGAGSEETQYF
>few|TRBV20-1|TRBJ2-1|TRBD1
TGCAGTGCTAGTGCCATCACAGGGGAGTGGAATGAGCAGTTCTTC
CSASAITGEWNEQFF
>few|TRBV7-9|TRBJ2-5|TRBD1
TGTGCCACCAAGACAGGGGGGAAGGAGACCCAGTACTTC
CATKTGGKETQYF
>.|TRBV5-1|TRBJ1-1|.
TGCGCCAGCAGCTTCGGGGGCGCTTGGACTGAAGCTTTCTTT
CASSFGGAWTEAFF
>few|TRBV7-9|TRBJ1-1|.
TGTGCCAGCAGCTTAGCGATTAGTAGTGAAGCTTTCTTT
CASSLAISSEAFF
>.|TRBV4-1|TRBJ1-1|.
TGCGCCAGCAGCCAAGCCACCTTCAGAAGCTACACTGAAGCTTTCTTT
CASSQATFRSYTEAFF
>.|TRBV19|TRBJ2-7|TRBD2
TGTGCCAGTAGTATTCAGCGGGGCTACGAGCAGTACTTC
CASSIQRGYEQYF
>.|TRBV19|TRBJ2-3|.
TGTGCCAGTAGTCTCCAGGGCCTCAGCACAGATACGCAGTATTTT
CASSLQGLSTDTQYF
>many|TRBV21-1|TRBJ2-7|.
TGTGCCAGCCCTTTCGCAGAGCAGTACTTC
CASPFAEQYF
>.|TRBV10-3|TRBJ2-2|.
TGTGCCATCAGTGACCGACTCGCGGCGAACACCGGGGAGCTGTTTTTT
CAISDRLAANTGELFF
>few|TRBV10-3|TRBJ2-3|TRBD2
TGTGCCATCAGTGATGGGACTAGCGGCACAGATACGCAGTATTTT
CAISDGTSGTDTQYF
>few|TRBV7-2|TRBJ1-1|.
TGTGCCAGCAGCTCCCAGGGTTGGGCTGAAGCTTTCTTT
CASSSQGWAEAFF
>many|TRBV5-1|TRBJ2-5|.
TGCGCCAGCAGCTTGGCCGGAACAGGTGGAGAGACCCAGTACTTC
CASSLAGTGGETQYF
>.|TRBV12-3/TRBV12-4|TRBJ2-1|.
TGTGCCAGCATTAGGGGGGTCGAAGGTGAGCAGTTCTTC
CASIRGVEGEQFF
>few|TRBV20-1|TRBJ2-1|TRBD1
TGCAGTGCTAGAGCAGACAGGGACAATGAGCAGTTCTTC
CSARADRDNEQFF
>.|TRBV27|TRBJ2-2|.
TGTGCCAGCAGGGGCCAGTCGAACACCGGGGAGCTGTTTTTT
CASRGQSNTGELFF
>few|TRBV10-3|TRBJ2-2|.
TGTGCCATTTTCGACAGGGAGGGCACCGGGGAGCTGTTTTTT
CAIFDREGTGELFF
>.|TRBV7-2|TRBJ1-6|.
TGTGCCAGCAGCTTATTACAGAATAATTCACCCCTCCACTTT
CASSLLQNNSPLHF
>many|TRBV20-1|TRBJ2-7|TRBD1
TGCAGTGCCACAGACAGGGGCTACGAGCAGTACTTC
CSATDRGYEQYF